One sample yielded the 6 T cell receptor beta chains listed below, sequenced in a study of B cell selection in AIRE deficiency. CD4+CD127+ cells were sorted as the conventional CD4 T cells. Assay: immunoSEQ multiplex PCR; the TCRdb copy retains only in-frame clones and omits some. The sample includes 20,000 to 25,000 clones, about 98% of them seen just once. Sequenced material: conventional CD4+ T cells sorted from PBMCs. Receptors originate from a human donor with AIRE deficiency.

This clone was detected only once. The chain employs TRBV6-1 and TRBJ1-2; 7 nucleotides line up with TRBD1. Germline loops: CDR1 MNHNS, CDR2 SASEGT. CDR3 length: 15 amino acids. V was pared by 5 bases and J by 1 base, with 7 bases of the junction left unmatched. CDR3 bases: TGTGCCAGCAGTTCCGAACAGGGGTATAACTATGGCTACACCTTC. Amino acid sequence: CASSSEQGYNYGYTF.

This chain connects TRBV7-2 to TRBJ1-2; D not resolved. With 1 base removed from V and 8 bases from J, the gap between germline ends came to 8 bases. CDR3 length: 12 amino acids. Looked up from germline, CDR1 is SGHTA and CDR2 is FQGNSA. CDR3 residues: CASSLVSSGYTF. The CDR3 region has the DNA TGTGCCAGCAGCTTAGTCAGTTCCGGCTACACCTTC.

The chain combines TRBV7-9 with TRBJ1-1; D unresolved. Germline CDR1 SEHNR, CDR2 FQNEAQ (reference sequence). The V end lost 5 bases, the J end lost 1 base, and 8 bases lay between the germline ends. The CDR3 sequence is 13 residues long. CDR3 coding DNA: TGTGCCAGCAGCCCATGGGGGAACACTGAAGCTTTCTTT. Translation gives CASSPWGNTEAFF. The whole variable domain, remainder taken from reference TRBV7-9 and TRBJ1-1, is DTGVSQNPRHKITKRGQNVTFRCDPISEHNRLYWYRQTLGQGPEFLTYFQNEAQLEKSRLLSDRFSAERPKGSFSTLEIQRTEQGDSAMYLCASSPWGNTEAFFGQGTRLTVV.

V gene TRBV18 combines with J gene TRBJ2-3; the D gene is possibly TRBD1 (6 bases). The V gene's germline CDR1 is KGHSH and CDR2 LQKENI. CDR3 length equals 17 residues. With 5 bases removed from V and 1 base from J, the gap between germline ends came to 19 bases. CDR3 nucleotides: TGTGCCAGCTCAAACCGACAGGCTATGGCCGGCACAGATACGCAGTATTTT. Protein sequence: CASSNRQAMAGTDTQYF.

This chain links TRBV28 with TRBJ1-6; D is perhaps TRBD1 (6 bases). The CDR3 sequence is 16 residues long. Trimming took 5 bases from V and 14 from J, leaving 25 bases between them. Germline CDR1 and CDR2: MDHEN and SYDVKM. The CDR3 DNA follows: TGTGCCAGCAGTCGTATTCAGGGGAAGTTAAAGGACGCCCTCCACTTT. Amino acid sequence: CASSRIQGKLKDALHF.

The chain couples TRBV7-9 to TRBJ2-5; 7 bases match TRBD1. The ends lost 7 bases at V and 3 bases at J; junction bases unmatched: 17. The CDR3 has 17 amino acids. The germline V gene has CDR1 SEHNR and CDR2 FQNEAQ (reference sequence). The CDR3 loop is CASTLTGTVIAKETQYF. DNA of the CDR3: TGTGCCAGCACCCTAACCGGGACAGTCATTGCTAAAGAGACCCAGTACTTC.